What follows is one T cell receptor (beta chain) and its context. The CDR3 end lies 3 residues beyond the end of the read and is filled in from the germline J gene. This entry belongs to a study of T cells in women clearing cervical HPV infection. Germline CDR1 DFQATT, CDR2 SNEGSKA (reference sequence). CDR3 length: 16 amino acids. Here immunoSEQ multiplex PCR was the method, and the copy in TCRdb shows in-frame clones only, minus some. The table lists tens of thousands of clones. V usage is TRBV20-1 and J usage is TRBJ2-3, with 8 positions matching TRBD2. The clonotype originates from a woman aged 18 to 75 with a cervical HPV16 infection that either progressed to CIN3+ or cleared (not recorded which). The sample consisted of blood buffy coat. CDR3 protein: CSALDVSGAAQETQYF. Incomplete CDR3 DNA: TGCAGTGCTTTAGACGTTAGCGGGGCTGCCCAAGAGACG.